This TCR beta chain was captured in a study of cytomegalovirus exposure and HLA in healthy donors. Regarding this clone: Its antigen remains unknown.

General study results and limits: Most TCR sequences were seen very rarely across donors, but some public TCRs occurred in many. In a later analysis, common viral pathogens appeared linked to several of the most significant clusters.

Trimming shortened V by 7 bases and J by 0 bases, and 10 bases separated the two germline ends. The CDR3 has 13 residues. The germline CDR1 and CDR2 sequences are GTSNPN and SVGIG (reference sequence). Both 60 Vbeta primers and 13 Jbeta primers went into the PCR. The data were produced by immunoSEQ multiplex PCR, yet TCRdb's version contains in-frame clones alone and is incomplete. The sample holds over 100,000 clones, about two thirds seen once. All the people who gave samples were healthy bone marrow donors. This clonotype was obtained from a woman aged 70-85 years in good health and CMV-seropositive. The sequenced material came from PBMCs. The rearrangement links TRBV30 to TRBJ1-3, with D uncertain. The CDR3 loop reads CASAGSSGNTIYF. DNA for the CDR3: TGTGCCTCGGCGGGGAGCTCTGGAAACACCATATATTTT.